This T cell receptor (beta chain) was documented in a study of blood T cell repertoires in COVID-19. The V gene end was trimmed by 4 bases and the J gene end by 1 base; junction bases not matched to a gene: 4. Germline lookup yields CDR1 SGHNT and CDR2 YYREEE (reference sequence). This CDR3 has 14 residues. Recovered participants had two consecutive negative NP/OP PCR tests, healthcare professional clearance, or symptom resolution. Here immunoSEQ multiplex PCR was the method, and the copy in TCRdb shows in-frame clones only, minus some. The sample has 150,000 to 200,000 clones, about 90% seen once. The origin of this receptor is a woman in her 50s who had recovered from COVID-19. The rearrangement links TRBV5-4 to TRBJ2-7, with 8 bases identical to TRBD1. The sequencing sample was made of PBMCs or T cells enriched from blood (not recorded which). The CDR3 DNA reads as TGTGCCAGCAGCCCCCGACAGGGGTCCTACGAGCAGTACTTC. It specifies CASSPRQGSYEQYF.